These 4 T cell receptor beta chains were sequenced from one sample in a study of T cell responses to AZD1222 COVID-19 vaccine. TCRdb keeps only in-frame clones here, not all; method: immunoSEQ multiplex PCR. Seen here are some 150,000 clones, around nine tenths observed once, and the top ten hold less than 3.5%. The material sequenced was peripheral blood, taken on day 0 of MenACWY control vaccination. These receptors originate from an adult in good health.

The CDR3 DNA is TGTGCCAGCAGTCCCTCGTACTCGGTGGTGGGCACAGATACGCAGTATTTT. Translated: CASSPSYSVVGTDTQYF. The rearrangement joins TRBV28 to TRBJ2-3; D is undetermined. This CDR3 comprises 17 residues. Per the germline V gene, CDR1 is MDHEN and CDR2 is SYDVKM. V shed 5 bases and J shed 1 base, with 19 bases lying between them.

The gene calls are TRBV3-1 (or the pseudogene TRBV3-2) and TRBJ1-1; D perhaps matches TRBD1 (5 bases). The CDR3 contains 16 residues. Trimming removed 2 bases at V and 3 bases at J, with 16 bases between. The germline V gene encodes CDR1 LGHDT and CDR2 YNNKEL (reference sequence). CDR3 nucleotide sequence: TGTGCCAGCAGCCAAAGTTCCGGAGGGGATCACACTGAAGCTTTCTTT. Its translation is CASSQSSGGDHTEAFF.

The chain is built from TRBV9 and TRBJ2-7; TRBD2 matches at 13 bases. CDR3 length: 16 amino acids. Per the germline V gene, CDR1 is SGDLS and CDR2 is YYNGEE. V was clipped by 1 base and J by 4 bases; unmatched bases: 5. CDR3 loop: CASSVKGTSGIYEQYF. DNA for the CDR3: TGTGCCAGCAGCGTAAAAGGGACTAGCGGGATATACGAGCAGTACTTC.

The genes are TRBV6-5 and TRBJ1-5; 7 nucleotides agree with TRBD1. Germline V gene data show CDR1 as MNHEY and CDR2 as SVGAGI. The J segment lost 7 bases and the V segment lost 1 base, leaving 7 bases of the junction unmatched. This CDR3 region has 15 residues. The CDR3 bases are TGTGCCAGCAGTTACTTTACGACAGGGTCCCAGCCCCAGCATTTT. Residues: CASSYFTTGSQPQHF.